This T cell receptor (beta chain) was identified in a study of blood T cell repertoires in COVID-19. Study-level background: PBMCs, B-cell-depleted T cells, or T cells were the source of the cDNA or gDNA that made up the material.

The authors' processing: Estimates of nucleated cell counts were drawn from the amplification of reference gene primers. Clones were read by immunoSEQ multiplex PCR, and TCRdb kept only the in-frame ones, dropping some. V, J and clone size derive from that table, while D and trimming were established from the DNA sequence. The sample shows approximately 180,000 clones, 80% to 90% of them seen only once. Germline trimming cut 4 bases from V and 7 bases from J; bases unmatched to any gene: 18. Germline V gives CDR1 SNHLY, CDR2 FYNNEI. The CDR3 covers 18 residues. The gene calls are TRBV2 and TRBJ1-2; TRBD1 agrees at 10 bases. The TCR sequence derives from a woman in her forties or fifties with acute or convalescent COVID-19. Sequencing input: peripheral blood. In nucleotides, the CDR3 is TGTGCCAGCAGTGGACCAATAAAATCCGGGACAGGGGATGGTGGCTACACCTTC. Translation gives CASSGPIKSGTGDGGYTF.